One sample yielded the 24 T cell receptor beta chains listed below, sequenced in a study of early T cells in non-severe SARS-CoV-2 infection. TCRdb passed the 5' RACE reads through MiXCR, listing each CDR3 protein once. The repertoire holds about 80,000 distinct CDR3 sequences, with around 5% as singletons. Source: whole blood, taken at baseline. The receptors derive from an adult who was a healthcare worker with PCR-confirmed SARS-CoV-2 infection or an uninfected control (not recorded which).

The V call is TRBV28, the J call TRBJ2-1, with 12 bases matching TRBD2. Trimming cost V 6 bases and J 5 bases; bases outside gene matches: 17. CDR1 is MDHEN, CDR2 SYDVKM, per germline. CDR3 length equals 19 residues. Here the CDR3 DNA reads TGTGCCAGCAGCCCGACTAGCGGGAGTTTTCGCGGGAAACACAATGAGCAGTTCTTC. Its protein product is CASSPTSGSFRGKHNEQFF.

This clonotype was found many times. The chain recombines TRBV7-9 with TRBJ2-1; D gene unclear. The germline gives CDR1 SEHNR, CDR2 FQNEAQ (reference sequence). The CDR3 loop spans 16 amino acids. V was pared by 1 base and J by 3 bases, with 13 bases between. The chain's CDR3 is CASSLEFGLVYNEQFF. The CDR3 region has the DNA TGTGCCAGCAGCTTAGAATTCGGGCTCGTCTACAATGAGCAGTTCTTC.

This clonotype was counted ten times or more. The V call is TRBV7-2, the J call TRBJ2-1; 13 bases align to TRBD2. Trimming cost V 1 base and J 6 bases; bases outside gene matches: 9. In germline, CDR1 is SGHTA, CDR2 FQGNSA. The CDR3 runs to 18 residues. As DNA, the CDR3 is TGTGCCAGCAGCTTAGGGGGGGGACTAGCGGGATCAAGCAATGAGCAGTTCTTC. This translates into CASSLGGGLAGSSNEQFF.

This clonotype has at least ten counts. The rearrangement joins TRBV27 to TRBJ2-7; possibly TRBD2 for D (6 bases). The CDR3 contains 14 residues. Germline lookup yields CDR1 MNHEY and CDR2 SMNVEV (reference sequence). The ends were cut back, 0 bases at V and 0 bases at J, with 6 bases in the middle. The CDR3 DNA follows: TGTGCCAGCAGTTTATCGGGGGGCTCCTACGAGCAGTACTTC. Translation gives CASSLSGGSYEQYF.

This clonotype occurred a few times. The chain combines TRBV20-1 with TRBJ2-3; unclear D gene. CDR1 and CDR2 from the germline V gene are DFQATT and SNEGSKA (reference sequence). The CDR3 spans 15 residues. V lost 0 bases and J 2 bases, leaving 12 bases between the germline ends. The CDR3 sequence is CSARDPRESTDTQYF. As DNA, the CDR3 is TGCAGTGCTAGAGATCCTAGGGAATCCACAGATACGCAGTATTTT.

This clonotype appeared a few times. The rearrangement uses TRBV20-1 and TRBJ1-5; perhaps TRBD1 as D (6 bases). The germline CDR1 and CDR2 sequences are DFQATT and SNEGSKA (reference sequence). This CDR3 contains 13 residues. With 6 bases removed from V and 7 bases from J, the gap between germline ends came to 16 bases. The CDR3 nucleotides read TGCAGTGCACCAACAGGGCAATGGCAGCCCCAGCATTTT. Translating it yields CSAPTGQWQPQHF.

A few counts support this clonotype. The chain carries TRBV12-3 or TRBV12-4 and TRBJ2-2, with 9 bases identical to TRBD2. V lost 7 bases and J lost 3; bases outside the gene matches: 6. The CDR3 is made up of 15 amino acids. In nucleotides, the CDR3 is TGTGCCAGCACACTGAGCGGGAGGTACACCGGGGAGCTGTTTTTT. The encoded protein is CASTLSGRYTGELFF.

V and J are TRBV18 and TRBJ2-2, with D unresolved. The CDR3 consists of 16 residues. Germline V gene data show CDR1 as KGHSH and CDR2 as LQKENI. Deletions cut 3 bases from V and 1 base from J, with 12 bases between. CDR3 amino acids: CASSPSSPGNTGELFF. The CDR3 DNA sequence: TGTGCCAGCTCACCCTCATCCCCCGGGAACACCGGGGAGCTGTTTTTT.

This clonotype was counted at least ten times. The genes are TRBV12-3 or TRBV12-4 and TRBJ2-1; 11 bases line up with TRBD2. This CDR3 contains 17 residues. J lost 8 bases, V lost 6 bases, and 15 bases had no gene match. CDR3 in amino acids: CASSLRGSGRVLDEQFF. The CDR3 DNA sequence: TGTGCCAGCAGCCTCAGGGGTAGCGGGAGGGTCTTAGATGAGCAGTTCTTC.

The table lists this clonotype with a few counts. The rearrangement joins TRBV19 to TRBJ2-4; 7 bases agree with TRBD1. Germline V gives CDR1 LNHDA, CDR2 SQIVND (reference sequence). This CDR3 has 16 residues. Trimming removed 3 bases from V and 3 bases from J; junction bases left unmatched: 8. CDR3 region: CASSIDRAGGKNIQYF. The CDR3 DNA reads as TGTGCCAGTAGTATCGACAGGGCTGGAGGCAAAAACATTCAGTACTTC.

There are many counts of this clonotype. The chain is built from TRBV28 and TRBJ2-1; the match to TRBD2 covers 7 bases. V lost 7 bases to trimming and J lost 10 bases; unmatched junction nucleotides: 10. The CDR3 consists of 13 residues. Per the germline V gene, CDR1 is MDHEN and CDR2 is SYDVKM. As DNA, the CDR3 is TGTGCCAGCACAGGAAGCGGGAACGAGGAGCAGTTCTTC. Translation gives CASTGSGNEEQFF.

At least ten counts were recorded for this clonotype. The chain couples TRBV7-8 to TRBJ2-7; possible D gene TRBD2, 6 bases. Trimming pared 3 bases from V and 0 bases from J, leaving 15 bases between. CDR1 and CDR2 from the germline V gene are SGHVS and FQNEAQ. This CDR3 has 16 amino acids. The CDR3 protein is CASSLGGRRGSYEQYF. CDR3 coding DNA: TGTGCCAGCAGCTTGGGGGGAAGAAGGGGCTCCTACGAGCAGTACTTC.

The V gene is TRBV29-1, the J gene TRBJ1-2, with D hard to call. The CDR3 covers 12 residues. Germline loops: CDR1 SQVTM, CDR2 ANQGSEA. V lost 6 bases and J 2 bases, leaving 10 bases between the germline ends. The CDR3 loop is CSVSTENYGYTF. The CDR3 bases are TGCAGCGTCTCGACTGAAAACTATGGCTACACCTTC.

The table lists this clonotype with many counts. The CDR3 bases are TGCAGCGTTGTACCTGGGGGCAGGGTAGGTTCGCAGTTCTTC. It is translated as CSVVPGGRVGSQFF. This chain connects TRBV29-1 to TRBJ2-1, with D possibly being TRBD1 (6 bases). This CDR3 spans 14 amino acids. Trimming removed 4 bases at V and 12 bases at J, with 22 bases between. Germline CDR1 and CDR2: SQVTM and ANQGSEA.

This clonotype was counted between two and nine times. The rearrangement uses TRBV3-1 and TRBJ2-5, with TRBD2 matching over 11 bases. The CDR3 covers 17 residues. CDR1 LGHDT and CDR2 YNNKEL come from the germline V gene (reference sequence). Unmatched junction bases numbered 12, after V lost 4 bases and J lost 5 bases. CDR3 residues: CASSPLAGGVTAETQYF. DNA of the CDR3: TGTGCCAGCAGCCCCTTAGCGGGAGGGGTTACCGCGGAGACCCAGTACTTC.

This clonotype was seen many times. The chain has TRBV12-3 or TRBV12-4 and TRBJ2-2, with TRBD2 matching over 8 bases. V lost 2 bases to trimming and J lost 8 bases; unmatched junction nucleotides: 7. The CDR3 consists of 15 residues. The CDR3 bases are TGTGCCAGCAGTTTATCTCCGGGACTAGTGGGGGAGCTGTTTTTT. It codes for CASSLSPGLVGELFF.

At least ten counts were recorded for this clonotype. The chain is built from TRBV7-6 and TRBJ2-7, with D possibly matching TRBD1 (6 bases). The V gene lost 2 bases and the J gene lost 0 bases, with 14 bases spanning the gap. This CDR3 has 16 amino acids. In germline, CDR1 is SGHVS, CDR2 FNYEAQ. The CDR3 DNA reads as TGTGCCAGCAGCTTATTTCAGGAGGACAGCTCCTACGAGCAGTACTTC. Protein product: CASSLFQEDSSYEQYF.

V and J are TRBV19 and TRBJ1-4; tentative D call: TRBD1 (5 bases). V lost 5 bases and J 1 base, leaving 14 bases between the germline ends. Germline CDR1 LNHDA, CDR2 SQIVND (reference sequence). This CDR3 is built from 16 residues. The CDR3: CASSWGSGGTNEKLFF. Written as DNA, the CDR3 is TGTGCCAGTAGTTGGGGCAGCGGAGGAACTAATGAAAAACTGTTTTTT. The entire variable domain, with the rest obtained from reference TRBV19 and TRBJ1-4, is as follows: DGGITQSPKYLFRKEGQNVTLSCEQNLNHDAMYWYRQDPGQGLRLIYYSQIVNDFQKGDIAEGYSVSREKKESFPLTVTSAQKNPTAFYLCASSWGSGGTNEKLFFGSGTQLSVL.

This clonotype was seen repeatedly, ten times or more. CDR3 sequence (DNA): TGTGCCAGTAGCCTCGGGGTGTCTGGGGCCAACGTCCTGACTTTC. This codes for CASSLGVSGANVLTF. J is TRBJ2-6 and V is TRBV19; the D gene is possibly TRBD2 (5 bases). This CDR3 region has 15 residues. Germline V CDR1 and CDR2: LNHDA, SQIVND (reference sequence). Trimming pared 6 bases from V and 1 base from J, leaving 10 bases between.

The sample holds many counts of this clonotype. V usage is TRBV27 and J usage is TRBJ1-5; possible D gene TRBD1, 6 bases. The germline V and J ends were trimmed by 3 bases and 5 bases, with 17 bases remaining between them. The germline CDR1 and CDR2 sequences are MNHEY and SMNVEV (reference sequence). The CDR3 length is 16 residues. The CDR3 region is CASSFRLLQGDQPQHF. Here the CDR3 DNA reads TGTGCCAGCAGTTTCCGGCTCCTACAGGGAGATCAGCCCCAGCATTTT.

In this sample, this clonotype turned up many times. The chain uses TRBV6-1 and TRBJ2-1; 12 bases agree with TRBD2. The CDR3 is made up of 16 amino acids. The germline CDR1 and CDR2 sequences are MNHNS and SASEGT. J was trimmed by 8 bases and V by 5 bases; bases with no gene match: 10. CDR3 loop: CASSPRLAGERDEQFF. The CDR3 DNA follows: TGTGCCAGCAGTCCTCGACTAGCGGGAGAGAGGGATGAGCAGTTCTTC.

The table lists this clonotype with a few counts. This chain connects TRBV5-6 to TRBJ2-7; TRBD1 agrees at 7 bases. This CDR3 contains 14 residues. Germline trimming cut 0 bases from V and 4 bases from J; bases unmatched to any gene: 4. Germline CDR1 and CDR2: SGHDT and YYEEEE. CDR3 coding DNA: TGTGCCAGCAGCTTGGGGGACAGTATATACGAGCAGTACTTC. Translated, it gives CASSLGDSIYEQYF.

This clonotype came up many times. The gene calls are TRBV11-2 and TRBJ2-7, with a tentative D call TRBD1 (5 bases). Germline values: CDR1 SGHAT, CDR2 FQNNGV. The CDR3 contains 17 residues. V was cut by 4 bases and J by 3 bases, with 22 bases left in between. The CDR3 bases are TGTGCCAGCAGCTACACAACCTTGGACATCCATTTCTACGAGCAGTACTTC. Its translation is CASSYTTLDIHFYEQYF.

This clonotype has ten or more counts. Here the CDR3 reads CSASALSGANVLTF. CDR3 nucleotides: TGCAGTGCTAGTGCGCTCTCTGGGGCCAACGTCCTGACTTTC. V gene TRBV20-1 combines with J gene TRBJ2-6; D not certain. This CDR3 contains 14 residues. CDR1 is DFQATT, CDR2 SNEGSKA, per germline (reference sequence). V was shortened by 3 bases and J by 0 bases, with 6 bases between the two germline ends.